Below are 5 T cell receptor beta chains sequenced from a single sample in a study of chemoradiotherapy in HPV16-positive cancers (dated by TCRdb to between 2020 and 2023). The library was prepared using the immunoSEQ multiplex PCR assay. Drawn from immuneACCESS, this table holds only the in-frame rearrangements with V and J called that TCRdb kept. Clones are partly lost; checked studies trace under half to an unresolved V gene and leave the rest unexplained. The sample records under 6,500 clones, about 91% of which are singletons. The top ten constitute 2.5% to 3.5% of the sample. The sequencing here drew on tumor tissue, taken from a patient who underwent chemoradiotherapy. These receptors all come from a human donor with HPV-associated anogenital cancer.

The chain employs TRBV2 and TRBJ1-5; perhaps TRBD1 as D (6 bases). The length of the CDR3 is 14 residues. Trimming left V 6 bases short and J 9 bases short, with 18 bases between. CDR1 is SNHLY and CDR2 is FYNNEI in the germline V gene. The DNA for the CDR3 is TGTGCCAGCAGACAAAGGACAGCCGTAGGGCCCCAGCATTTT. Translation: CASRQRTAVGPQHF.

This chain links TRBV4-2 with TRBJ1-3; 8 nucleotides align to TRBD1. V trimming: 4 bases; J trimming: 3 bases; junction bases outside the gene matches: 8. Germline loops: CDR1 LGHNA, CDR2 YNFKEQ. This CDR3 comprises 16 residues. This CDR3 reads CASSLTQGARGNTIYF. The DNA of the CDR3 is TGTGCCAGCAGCCTAACTCAGGGGGCGCGTGGAAACACCATATATTTT.

The rearrangement uses TRBV4-3 and TRBJ1-1; a weak D match, TRBD1 (5 bases). V lost 3 bases, J lost 0 bases, and 8 bases lay in between. CDR1 is LGHNA, CDR2 YSLEER, per germline. This CDR3 region has 14 residues. CDR3 in DNA: TGCGCCAGCAGCCATGGACACATGAACACTGAAGCTTTCTTT. Its translation: CASSHGHMNTEAFF.

The V and J genes are TRBV18 and TRBJ2-3, with 7 bases that match TRBD1. CDR1 and CDR2 (germline): KGHSH, LQKENI. The CDR3 is 15 amino acids. J was trimmed by 1 base and V by 7 bases; bases with no gene match: 8. The CDR3 nucleotides are TGTGCCAGCTTTCGATACAGGGGTGGCACAGATACGCAGTATTTT. Protein product: CASFRYRGGTDTQYF.

The chain couples TRBV2 to TRBJ1-5; the match to TRBD1 covers 7 bases. With 6 bases clipped from V and 2 bases from J, the junction kept 10 bases outside the gene matches. The CDR3 is 16 residues long. The germline V gene encodes CDR1 SNHLY and CDR2 FYNNEI. The CDR3 loop reads CASRGSGGGGNQPQHF. DNA for the CDR3: TGTGCCAGCAGGGGGTCGGGAGGGGGCGGCAATCAGCCCCAGCATTTT.